The rows below give T cell receptor beta chains drawn from one sample of a study of OX40 agonist ivuxolimab in advanced cancers. TCRdb's copy holds only in-frame clones and misses some; the assay was immunoSEQ multiplex PCR. Of more than 50,000 clones listed, about four fifths were seen once; the top ten hold around 25%. The sample in question was CD4+ or CD8+ T cells sorted from blood, obtained in a trial of the OX40 agonist ivuxolimab. The origin of the receptors is an adult with an advanced solid tumor such as melanoma, head and neck, liver or kidney cancer. The CDR3 runs from the conserved cysteine through the conserved F or W. D genes are given only for firm matches. A row's size may be missing; if present it is once, few, many or a size class.

>17|TRBJ1-1|TRBD1|.|TRBV19
TGTGCCAGTAGTGCCCGGGACAGGGGGATTAGAGACACTGAAGCTTTCTTT
CASSARDRGIRDTEAFF
>16|TRBJ1-1|.|once|TRBV4-3
TGCGCCAGCAGCCAAGATCCGACGACAGCGAACACTGAAGCTTTCTTT
CASSQDPTTANTEAFF
>20|TRBJ2-7|TRBD2|few|TRBV2
TGTGCCAGCAGTGAAAGTCTCCCTATAAATCCCCACCCCCGGGGGGACGAGCAGTACTTC
CASSESLPINPHPRGDEQYF
>13|TRBJ2-6|.|once|TRBV30
TGTGCCTGGAAAGTTTCTGGGGCCAACGTCCTGACTTTC
CAWKVSGANVLTF
>14|TRBJ1-2|.|.|TRBV11-2
TGTGCCAGCAGCACACAGGGAATCTACTATGGCTACACCTTC
CASSTQGIYYGYTF
>15|TRBJ1-4|.|.|TRBV28
TGTGCCAGCAGTTTACCCATCGCGGGCGGTGAAAAACTGTTTTTT
CASSLPIAGGEKLFF
>14|TRBJ2-2|.|.|TRBV9
TGTGCCAGCAGCGTGCCATCGAACACCGGGGAGCTGTTTTTT
CASSVPSNTGELFF
>14|TRBJ2-1|.|.|TRBV27
TGTGCCAGCAGTTTCAGACTCTCGTACAATGAGCAGTTCTTC
CASSFRLSYNEQFF
>17|TRBJ1-4|TRBD1|.|TRBV27
TGTGCCAGCAGTTTATCCGTACAGGGGGCAACTAATGAAAAACTGTTTTTT
CASSLSVQGATNEKLFF
>13|TRBJ1-5|.|.|TRBV5-1
TGCGCCAGCAGCTATGGGGACAATCAGCCCCAGCATTTT
CASSYGDNQPQHF
>16|TRBJ1-6|.|.|TRBV30
TGTGCCTGGATGTCGGGAGCAACCACTAAGGATTCACCCCTCCACTTT
CAWMSGATTKDSPLHF
>15|TRBJ2-3|TRBD1|.|TRBV27
TGTGCCAGCAGTTTGGGACAGGGGTTAGGAGATACGCAGTATTTT
CASSLGQGLGDTQYF